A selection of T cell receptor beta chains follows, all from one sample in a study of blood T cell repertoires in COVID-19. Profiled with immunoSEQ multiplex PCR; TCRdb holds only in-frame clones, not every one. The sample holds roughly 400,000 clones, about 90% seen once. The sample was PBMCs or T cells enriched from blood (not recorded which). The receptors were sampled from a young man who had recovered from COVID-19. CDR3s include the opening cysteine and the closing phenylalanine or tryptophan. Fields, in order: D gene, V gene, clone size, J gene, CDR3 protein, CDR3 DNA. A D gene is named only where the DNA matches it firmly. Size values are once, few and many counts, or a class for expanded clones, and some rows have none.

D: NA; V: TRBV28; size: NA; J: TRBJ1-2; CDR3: CASSSTGIGGYTF; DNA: TGTGCCAGCAGCAGCACAGGGATCGGTGGCTACACCTTC
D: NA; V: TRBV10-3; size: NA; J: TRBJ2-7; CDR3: CAISDRRGLRYEQYF; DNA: TGTGCCATCAGTGACAGGCGGGGTCTCCGCTACGAGCAGTACTTC
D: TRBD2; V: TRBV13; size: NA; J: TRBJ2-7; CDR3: CASSLGASGSVSEQYF; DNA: TGTGCCAGCAGCTTAGGGGCTAGCGGGAGTGTTTCCGAGCAGTACTTC
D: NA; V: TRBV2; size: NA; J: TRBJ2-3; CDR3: CASSVTELATDTQYF; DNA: TGTGCCAGCAGTGTGACTGAGCTAGCAACAGATACGCAGTATTTT
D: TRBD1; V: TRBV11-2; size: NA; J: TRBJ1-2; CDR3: CASSGKQGVVGYTF; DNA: TGTGCCAGCAGCGGAAAGCAGGGGGTAGTTGGCTACACCTTC
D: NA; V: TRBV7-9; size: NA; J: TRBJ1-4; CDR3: CASSLALGGPSEKLFF; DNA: TGTGCCAGCAGCTTAGCCCTCGGGGGGCCGAGTGAAAAACTGTTTTTT
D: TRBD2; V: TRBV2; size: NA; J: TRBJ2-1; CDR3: CASRAGGEQFF; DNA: TGTGCCAGCAGAGCGGGGGGTGAGCAGTTCTTC
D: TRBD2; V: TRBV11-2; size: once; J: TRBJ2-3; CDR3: CASSPRTSGGAGDTQYF; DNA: TGTGCCAGCAGCCCACGGACTAGCGGGGGGGCCGGAGATACGCAGTATTTT
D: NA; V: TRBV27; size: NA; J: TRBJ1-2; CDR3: CASSSGLTANYGYTF; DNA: TGTGCCAGCAGTTCTGGACTAACGGCTAACTATGGCTACACCTTC
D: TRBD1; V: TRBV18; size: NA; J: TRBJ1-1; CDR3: CASSLRDRVEGTEAFF; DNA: TGTGCCAGCTCACTCCGGGACAGGGTTGAAGGTACTGAAGCTTTCTTT
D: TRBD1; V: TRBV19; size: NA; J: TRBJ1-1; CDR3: CASSIADRAYTEAFF; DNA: TGTGCCAGTAGTATAGCAGACAGGGCCTACACTGAAGCTTTCTTT
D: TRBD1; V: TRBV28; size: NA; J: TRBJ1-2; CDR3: CASSLSGQGWEYTF; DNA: TGTGCCAGCAGTTTATCTGGACAGGGCTGGGAGTACACCTTC
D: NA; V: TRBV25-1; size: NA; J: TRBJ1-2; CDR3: CATWDTLNYGYTF; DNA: TGTGCCACCTGGGACACACTTAACTATGGCTACACCTTC
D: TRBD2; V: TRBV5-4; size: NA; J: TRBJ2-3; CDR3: CASSIGLAGGPRTDTQYF; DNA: TGTGCCAGCAGCATCGGACTAGCGGGGGGGCCGCGGACAGATACGCAGTATTTT
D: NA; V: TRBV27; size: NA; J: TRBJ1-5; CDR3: CASSLWQNGQPQHF; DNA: TGTGCCAGCAGTTTATGGCAGAATGGTCAGCCCCAGCATTTT
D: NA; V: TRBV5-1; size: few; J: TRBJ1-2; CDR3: CASSLGSRGRYSSLNYGYTF; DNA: TGCGCCAGCAGCTTGGGAAGCAGGGGCCGCTATTCTAGCTTGAACTATGGCTACACCTTC
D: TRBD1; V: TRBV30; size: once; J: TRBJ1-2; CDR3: CAWHDRGADGYTF; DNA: TGTGCCTGGCATGACAGGGGTGCGGATGGCTACACCTTC
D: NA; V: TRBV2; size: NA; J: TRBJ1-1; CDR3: CASSERGNQKNTEAFF; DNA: TGTGCCAGCAGTGAACGAGGGAACCAGAAGAACACTGAAGCTTTCTTT
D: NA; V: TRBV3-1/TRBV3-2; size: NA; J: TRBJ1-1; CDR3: CASSQAAGLMNTEAFF; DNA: TGTGCCAGCAGCCAAGCAGCTGGGCTCATGAACACTGAAGCTTTCTTT
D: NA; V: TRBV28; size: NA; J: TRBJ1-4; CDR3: CASNPWAAQGSGEKLFF; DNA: TGTGCCAGCAACCCTTGGGCCGCACAGGGTTCAGGGGAAAAACTGTTTTTT
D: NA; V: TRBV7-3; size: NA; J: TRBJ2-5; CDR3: CASSPLGGEVLETQYF; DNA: TGTGCCAGCAGCCCCCTTGGCGGAGAGGTTCTGGAGACCCAGTACTTC
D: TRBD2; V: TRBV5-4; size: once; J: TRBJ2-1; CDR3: CASRFGTSGPYNEQFF; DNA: TGTGCCAGCAGGTTTGGGACTAGCGGGCCGTACAATGAGCAGTTCTTC